This T cell receptor (beta chain) was sequenced for a study of Graves' ophthalmopathy and Graves' hyperthyroidism. RNA transcripts were the source from which TCR beta CDR3 regions were amplified. The workflow started with a first-round RT-PCR run with HTBI primers and then moved on to a second-round multiplex PCR. TCRdb fed the multiplex PCR reads into MiXCR, producing one record per CDR3 protein. The repertoire holds about 160,000 distinct CDR3 sequences, with about two fifths as singletons. V shed 0 bases and J 12 bases; nucleotides not matched to a gene: 13. CDR3 length equals 15 residues. Germline CDR1 and CDR2: ENHRY and SYGVKD. This clonotype showed up many times. Where ophthalmopathy was present, donors had moderate-to-severe activity, CAS ≥3, NOSPECS ≥4 and duration under 3 months. Patients were excluded if they had other autoimmune diseases or uncontrolled infections, and likewise if pregnancy or lactation applied.

Sequencing used peripheral blood. The receptor was isolated from a man aged 30 to 39 with Graves' ophthalmopathy. The chain joins TRBV10-3 to TRBJ2-7; 8 bases line up with TRBD1. CDR3 bases: TGTGCCATCAGTGAGTCGAGTCAGGGGGCACCCCCGCCGTACTTC. This codes for CAISESSQGAPPPYF.